This is a list of T cell receptor beta chains from one sample in a study of T cells in Graves' hyperthyroidism and ophthalmopathy. TCRdb passed the multiplex PCR reads through MiXCR, listing each CDR3 protein once. The data contain approximately 400,000 distinct CDR3 sequences, around 13% of them seen just once; the ten biggest clones take up about 20%. Specimen: blood. Every receptor here comes from a woman aged 25 to 39 with Graves' ophthalmopathy. Each CDR3 is given with its conserved first and last residue. A D gene is named only where the DNA matches it firmly. Only part of the rows carry a size: once, few, many, or a class if the clone is expanded.

v_gene	j_gene	abundance	d_gene	CDR3nt	CDR3aa
TRBV12-3/TRBV12-4	TRBJ2-6	many	NA	TGTGCCAGCAGTTTGCGGCAGCCCTTCTCTGGGGCCAACGTCCTGACTTTC	CASSLRQPFSGANVLTF
TRBV11-2	TRBJ1-2	NA	TRBD1	TGTGCCAGCAGCCCACCCGGGACAGGGTTAGATGGCTACACCTTC	CASSPPGTGLDGYTF
TRBV28	TRBJ1-4	few	TRBD1	TGTGCCAGCAGTGGCCTTACAGGGGGATATCGAGAATATGAAAAACTGTTTTTT	CASSGLTGGYREYEKLFF
TRBV19	TRBJ2-3	NA	TRBD2	TGTGTCAGTAGTATGGGCGGGGGTTCTACAGATACGCAGTATTTT	CVSSMGGGSTDTQYF
TRBV2	TRBJ1-5	many	TRBD1	TGTGCCAGCAGTTCGGGACAGGGCGGCAATCAGCCCCAGCATTTT	CASSSGQGGNQPQHF
TRBV7-9	TRBJ2-5	many	TRBD1	TGTGCCAGCAGCCCCCCGAACCGGGACAGGGTCCCTCAGTACTTC	CASSPPNRDRVPQYF
TRBV6-1	TRBJ2-3	few	NA	TGTGCCAGCAGCTACAGCGGGGATACGCAGTATTTT	CASSYSGDTQYF
TRBV6-2/TRBV6-3	TRBJ2-1	NA	NA	TGTGCCAGCAGTGACACAGGGTTTCCTTACAATGAGCAGTTCTTC	CASSDTGFPYNEQFF
TRBV24-1	TRBJ1-2	many	TRBD1	TGTGCCACCAGTGACCCGCTGGCGGGGACAGGTGAGGATGGCTACACCTTC	CATSDPLAGTGEDGYTF
TRBV11-3	TRBJ2-2	many	NA	TGTGCCAGCAGCTTAGGAGGGGGTCATAACACCGGGGAGCTGTTTTTT	CASSLGGGHNTGELFF
TRBV20-1	TRBJ2-1	NA	NA	TGCAGTGCTAGAGACGGGCTAGCCGATGAGCAGTTCTTC	CSARDGLADEQFF
TRBV20-1	TRBJ2-1	many	NA	TGCAGTGCTAGCATTTTGGCGGGGGCCACCTACAATGAGCAGTTCTTC	CSASILAGATYNEQFF
TRBV12-3/TRBV12-4	TRBJ2-7	NA	NA	TGTGCCAGCAGCCTCTTTGCGGCAGGGGAGGGATGGGAGCAGTACTTC	CASSLFAAGEGWEQYF
TRBV5-5	TRBJ1-6	many	TRBD1	TGTGCCAGCAGCATTCCCGGGGACAGTTATTCACCCCTCCACTTT	CASSIPGDSYSPLHF
TRBV24-1	TRBJ2-3	many	NA	TGTGCCACCAGTGATTTGGGACCGGTCGTTACGCAGTATTTT	CATSDLGPVVTQYF